This T cell receptor (beta chain) was found in a study of blood T cell repertoires in COVID-19. The overall study: From the United States, Italy and Spain came samples of acute and convalescent COVID-19. In each case, the material was cDNA or gDNA derived from T cells, B-cell-depleted T cells, or PBMCs.

Per germline, CDR1 MNHEY and CDR2 SMNVEV (reference sequence). Unmatched junction bases numbered 6, after V lost 5 bases and J lost 4 bases. The CDR3 has 14 residues. In the original workflow: Using reference gene primer amplification, nucleated cell counts were estimated. TCRdb keeps only in-frame clones here, not all; method: immunoSEQ multiplex PCR. That table furnishes V, J and clone size, whereas the DNA furnished D and trimming. The sample lists some 130,000 clones, more than 60% seen once, with less than 2.5% in the top ten. This chain uses TRBV27 with TRBJ2-5; 8 bases map to TRBD1. The sequence was collected from a woman aged 65 to 85 with acute or convalescent COVID-19. Material for sequencing was peripheral blood. CDR3 residues: CASSRDRIAETQYF. CDR3 DNA: TGTGCCAGCAGTCGGGACAGGATAGCAGAGACCCAGTACTTC.